The 9 T cell receptor beta chains reported below all come from one sample, sequenced in a study of identical twins. TCRdb processed the 5' RACE reads anew with MiXCR; each CDR3 protein has one entry. The profile shows under 800,000 distinct CDR3 sequences, approximately 22% of them singletons. The same specimen was also included in a second study, on T cells expressing NK-cell markers.

What was sequenced was PBMCs. Source of these receptors: a woman younger than 30 in good health.

This clonotype was recorded a few times. The genes are TRBV27 and TRBJ2-3; tentative D call: TRBD2 (6 bases). Trimming stripped 3 bases from V and 6 bases from J, with 13 bases between. Germline CDR1 reads MNHEY; CDR2 reads SMNVEV (reference sequence). CDR3 size: 14 residues. CDR3: CASSLGSGRDTQYF. The CDR3 DNA is TGTGCCAGCAGTTTGGGTAGCGGCAGGGATACGCAGTATTTT.

This clonotype was seen only a few times. The gene calls are TRBV20-1 and TRBJ2-7; D possibly corresponds to TRBD2 (5 bases). The CDR3 runs 15 residues. V was shortened by 0 bases and J by 0 bases, with 12 bases between the two germline ends. The germline V gene has CDR1 DFQATT and CDR2 SNEGSKA (reference sequence). The chain's CDR3 is CSARDIRGSSYEQYF. As DNA, the CDR3 is TGCAGTGCTAGAGATATCCGGGGAAGCTCCTACGAGCAGTACTTC.

The chain uses TRBV10-3 and TRBJ2-1; D tentatively reads TRBD1 or TRBD2 (7 bases each). V lost 5 bases to trimming and J lost 5 bases, with 16 bases between them. This CDR3 spans 15 amino acids. Germline V gene data show CDR1 as ENHRY and CDR2 as SYGVKD. The CDR3 sequence is CAISWKQGGNNEQFF. CDR3 DNA: TGTGCCATCAGTTGGAAGCAGGGGGGGAACAATGAGCAGTTCTTC.

The chain joins TRBV20-1 to TRBJ2-1, with 8 bases that match TRBD2. J lost 12 bases, V lost 3 bases, and 19 bases had no gene match. This CDR3 contains 16 residues. Germline CDR1 is DFQATT and CDR2 is SNEGSKA (reference sequence). The CDR3 region is CSASNPPGGADPGQFF. CDR3 nucleotide sequence: TGCAGTGCTAGTAACCCACCCGGGGGGGCCGATCCGGGGCAGTTCTTC.

The chain carries TRBV12-3 or TRBV12-4 and TRBJ2-1, with no clear D. Trimming stripped 8 bases from V and 10 bases from J, with 21 bases between. This CDR3 is built from 14 residues. CDR3 residues: CASQPRASSGEQFF. DNA for the CDR3: TGTGCCAGCCAACCCCGAGCCAGCTCAGGCGAGCAGTTCTTC.

The chain combines TRBV20-1 with TRBJ1-4, with no clear D. Germline V gives CDR1 DFQATT, CDR2 SNEGSKA (reference sequence). The length of the CDR3 is 14 residues. V was shortened by 6 bases and J by 8 bases, with 19 bases between the two germline ends. CDR3 bases: TGCAGTGCGTTGGCAGGCGTAGGTGGGGAAAAACTGTTTTTT. As protein: CSALAGVGGEKLFF.

This clonotype has just a few counts. The rearrangement uses TRBV12-3 or TRBV12-4 and TRBJ2-6; TRBD1 agrees at 7 bases. The length of the CDR3 is 20 residues. With V trimmed by 2 bases and J by 4 bases, 17 bases remained unmatched. The CDR3 sequence: CASSLTPPGQVLSGANVLTF. The CDR3 nucleotides are TGTGCCAGCAGTTTAACCCCCCCCGGACAGGTTCTATCGGGGGCCAACGTCCTGACTTTC.

This clonotype was seen only a few times. J is TRBJ2-7 and V is TRBV20-1; D is unclear. This CDR3 contains 13 residues. V was pared by 2 bases and J by 5 bases, with 13 bases between. Germline values: CDR1 DFQATT, CDR2 SNEGSKA (reference sequence). CDR3 amino acids: CSARMPLKNEQYF. CDR3 sequence (DNA): TGCAGTGCTAGAATGCCCTTGAAGAACGAGCAGTACTTC.

This clonotype has a handful of counts. V is TRBV12-3 or TRBV12-4 and J is TRBJ2-5; D is perhaps TRBD2 (5 bases). V lost 3 bases and J 4 bases, leaving 9 bases between the germline ends. This CDR3 comprises 13 residues. DNA of the CDR3: TGTGCCAGCAGTTTGACTAACAGAGAGACCCAGTACTTC. This codes for CASSLTNRETQYF.